This entry lists 7 T cell receptor beta chains sequenced from one sample in a study of cytotoxic CD8 clonotypes in ibrutinib-treated CLL. The repertoire was sequenced with immunoSEQ multiplex PCR; TCRdb's copy has only in-frame clones and lacks some. Of 80,000 to 95,000 clones in the sample, 70% to 80% were seen once. The sequencing here drew on PBMCs, taken after 12 months of ibrutinib treatment. The receptor source for this set is a human donor with chronic lymphocytic leukemia.

The V gene is TRBV18, the J gene TRBJ1-1; tentative D call: TRBD1 (5 bases). The CDR3 has 16 amino acids. CDR1 is KGHSH and CDR2 is LQKENI in the germline V gene. V dropped 1 base and J dropped 2 bases, with 14 bases sitting between them. The CDR3 reads CASSPRLGGINTEAFF. The CDR3 coding sequence is TGTGCCAGCTCACCACGCCTTGGGGGAATCAACACTGAAGCTTTCTTT.

Comment on this clone: The identical CDR3 is also encoded by other nucleotide sequences in the sample. The rearrangement links TRBV18 to TRBJ2-5; no firm D call. With 0 bases removed from V and 4 bases from J, the gap between germline ends came to 6 bases. CDR3 length: 13 amino acids. The germline gives CDR1 KGHSH, CDR2 LQKENI. The CDR3 DNA reads TGTGCCAGCTCACCACCGTCAGGAGAGACCCAGTACTTC. Translation gives CASSPPSGETQYF.

This chain links TRBV9 with TRBJ2-2; D unresolved. V lost 1 base, J lost 10 bases, and 14 bases lay in between. The CDR3 extends over 14 amino acids. Germline CDR1 and CDR2: SGDLS and YYNGEE. The CDR3 sequence is CASSVSPRSAELFF. The CDR3 bases are TGTGCCAGCAGCGTATCCCCCCGGTCCGCGGAGCTGTTTTTT. Based on the CDR3 plus reference TRBV9 and TRBJ2-2, the full variable domain is DSGVTQTPKHLITATGQRVTLRCSPRSGDLSVYWYQQSLDQGLQFLIQYYNGEERAKGNILERFSAQQFPDLHSELNLSSLELGDSALYFCASSVSPRSAELFFGEGSRLTVL.

The chain uses TRBV19 and TRBJ2-1; a weak D match, TRBD1 (5 bases). V lost 5 bases to trimming and J lost 4 bases, with 15 bases between them. The CDR3 extends over 15 amino acids. The germline V gene has CDR1 LNHDA and CDR2 SQIVND (reference sequence). The CDR3 loop is CASSLRQTEYNEQFF. The CDR3, as DNA: TGTGCCAGTAGTCTCCGGCAGACAGAGTACAATGAGCAGTTCTTC.

This chain connects TRBV27 to TRBJ1-6; D is ambiguous. Germline V CDR1 and CDR2: MNHEY, SMNVEV (reference sequence). V lost 7 bases, J lost 9 bases, and 16 bases lay in between. CDR3 length equals 14 residues. CDR3 amino acids: CASTTVGGPSPLHF. The CDR3 DNA follows: TGTGCCAGCACCACGGTCGGCGGCCCTTCACCCCTCCACTTT.

The chain combines TRBV7-3 with TRBJ1-1; D possibly corresponds to TRBD1 (6 bases). CDR1 and CDR2 (germline): SGHTA, FQGTGA. The CDR3 consists of 17 residues. Trimming pared 5 bases from V and 0 bases from J, leaving 19 bases between. CDR3 sequence (DNA): TGTGCCAGCAGCCCCATGGGCAGGGGTCCCCTGAACACTGAAGCTTTCTTT. Translated: CASSPMGRGPLNTEAFF.

The rearrangement joins TRBV18 to TRBJ2-7; TRBD1 matches 7 bases. The CDR3 is 14 amino acids. Germline CDR1 KGHSH, CDR2 LQKENI. V lost 6 bases, J lost 0 bases, and 5 bases stayed unmatched. The CDR3 reads CASSWTGNSYEQYF. The CDR3 DNA follows: TGTGCCAGCTCGTGGACAGGAAACTCCTACGAGCAGTACTTC.